This T cell receptor (beta chain) was found in a study of blood T cell repertoires in COVID-19. Study details: Collection of acute and convalescent COVID-19 samples took place in the United States, Italy and Spain. PBMCs, B-cell-depleted T cells, or T cells provided the cDNA or gDNA that made up the material.

Germline CDR1 WNHNN, CDR2 SYGVQD (reference sequence). The CDR3 consists of 17 residues. V lost 4 bases and J lost 0, with 13 bases in between. In the original processing: Cell counts per sample came from amplifying reference gene primers. The data were produced by immunoSEQ multiplex PCR, yet TCRdb's version contains in-frame clones alone and is incomplete. V and J calls and clone size come straight from that table; D and trimming were deduced from the DNA. Of roughly 150,000 clones listed, around 89% are singletons. The chain couples TRBV10-1 to TRBJ2-6; a possible D gene is TRBD1 (5 bases). Specimen: peripheral blood. The sequence derives from a man aged 55 to 70 with acute or convalescent COVID-19. The CDR3 here is CASSATGHGSGANVLTF. For the CDR3, the DNA is TGCGCCAGCAGTGCTACAGGACACGGCTCTGGGGCCAACGTCCTGACTTTC.